This T cell receptor beta chain was found in a study of T cells after yellow fever vaccination. On the study more broadly: SMART-Seq v4 Ultra Low Input handled preparation of low-cell-number fractions. Notes on the study in general: Once the booster was given, most primary-vaccination clones reappeared, at just over 95% for CD4 and more than 85% for CD8. Abundant clonotypes (contaminants from the bulk population) could be present in FACS-sorted repertoires.

The authors made TCR cDNA by 5'RACE template switching, adding a universal primer site and UMIs. TCRdb called the 5' RACE reads again in MiXCR, with one record for every CDR3 protein. The sample contains under 600,000 distinct CDR3 sequences, 21% of which appear only once. This clonotype was detected many times. The antigen is unknown. Between the trimmed V and J ends, which lost 0 bases and 3 bases, there was a span of 8 bases. Germline V gene sequence: CDR1 DFQATT, CDR2 SNEGSKA (reference sequence). CDR3 size: 13 residues. This material consisted of PBMCs, taken about 20 days after the first yellow fever vaccination. This chain connects TRBV20-1 to TRBJ1-1; D gene uncertain. This TCR was recovered from a man in his late teens or twenties who received the YFV17D yellow fever vaccine. The CDR3 nucleotides are TGCAGTGCTAGAGATCGTTCAGACACTGAAGCTTTCTTT. Translation gives CSARDRSDTEAFF.